This TCR beta chain was profiled in a study of T cell changes during pregnancy in multiple sclerosis. This clone has only a few counts. The CDR3 runs to 13 residues. Between the trimmed V and J ends, which lost 7 bases and 3 bases, there was a span of 13 bases. Germline lookup yields CDR1 SNHLY and CDR2 FYNNEI. Assay: immunoSEQ multiplex PCR; the TCRdb copy retains only in-frame clones and omits some. The sample lists approximately 93,000 clones; 75% to 95% were seen once. The specimen was peripheral blood, collected before pregnancy. The J gene is TRBJ2-7, the V gene TRBV2; a possible D gene is TRBD2 (6 bases). The origin of this receptor is a female donor with multiple sclerosis, enrolled in a pregnancy study. The CDR3 sequence is CASTEGEDYEQYF. The CDR3 DNA sequence: TGTGCCAGCACAGAAGGGGAGGACTACGAGCAGTACTTC.